This is a list of T cell receptor beta chains from one sample in a study of blood T cell repertoires in COVID-19. Profiling relied on immunoSEQ multiplex PCR, and the TCRdb table lists in-frame clones only, not all of them. The repertoire has under 250,000 clones, 70% to 90% of them found once; the top ten carry approximately 2.3%. The sequenced sample consisted of peripheral blood. All receptors come from a woman in her 70s with COVID-19, enrolled during active disease. The CDR3 runs from the conserved cysteine through the conserved F or W. The D gene is left open where the match is weak. Rows may omit the clone size; those that give it use once, few, many or a size class.

NA,NA,TRBJ2-2,TRBV7-2,TGTGCCAGCAGTAAACCGGGACAGAACACCGGGGAGCTGTTTTTT,CASSKPGQNTGELFF
NA,NA,TRBJ2-7,TRBV7-2,TGTGCCAGCAGCTTTTTAACTAGCTACTCCTACGAGCAGTACTTC,CASSFLTSYSYEQYF
NA,TRBD2,TRBJ2-5,TRBV9,TGTGCCAGCAGTCGGACTAGCGGGGGTCGGCGCCAAGAGACCCAGTACTTC,CASSRTSGGRRQETQYF
NA,NA,TRBJ1-3,TRBV7-2,TGTGCCAGCAGCTTAGACAGACTATCTGGAAACACCATATATTTT,CASSLDRLSGNTIYF
NA,TRBD1,TRBJ1-5,TRBV7-9,TGTGCCAGCAGCTTAGCATCCGGGACAGAGGGGTTAGAGCCCCAGCATTTT,CASSLASGTEGLEPQHF
NA,NA,TRBJ1-1,TRBV19,TGTGCCAGTAGTATGCAGGGTAGCACTGAAGCTTTCTTT,CASSMQGSTEAFF
NA,NA,TRBJ2-5,TRBV7-9,TGTGCCAGCACCTCGACTAGAAAAGAGACCCAGTACTTC,CASTSTRKETQYF
NA,NA,TRBJ1-3,TRBV9,TGTGCCAGCAGCGTAGGGGCAGATTCTGGAAACACCATATATTTT,CASSVGADSGNTIYF
NA,TRBD2,TRBJ2-7,TRBV6-2/TRBV6-3,TGTGCCAGCAGTCAAGGAAAAACGGGGGGCTACGAGCAGTACTTC,CASSQGKTGGYEQYF
NA,NA,TRBJ1-5,TRBV19,TGTGCCAGTACCACAGAAGAACGTCCCCAGCATTTT,CASTTEERPQHF
NA,NA,TRBJ1-1,TRBV11-3,TGTGCCAGCAGCTTATTTGAGGGAAACACTGAAGCTTTCTTT,CASSLFEGNTEAFF
NA,TRBD1,TRBJ1-4,TRBV18,TGTGCCAGCTCACCATCCGGACAGGGGGCGGAAAAACTGTTTTTT,CASSPSGQGAEKLFF
NA,NA,TRBJ1-5,TRBV7-2,TGTGCCAGCAGCTTAGCGTGGCGGAATCAGCCCCAGCATTTT,CASSLAWRNQPQHF
once,TRBD2,TRBJ2-1,TRBV7-2,TGTGCCAGCAGCTTCAGGTGGGGAGGGGAGAATGAGCAGTTCTTC,CASSFRWGGENEQFF
NA,TRBD2,TRBJ2-2,TRBV7-3,TGTGCCAGCACCCTTAGCGGGGGGCCGGACACCGGGGAGCTGTTTTTT,CASTLSGGPDTGELFF
NA,NA,TRBJ2-5,TRBV7-2,TGTGCCAGCAACTTGGACTTCGCGGGAGAGACCCAGTACTTC,CASNLDFAGETQYF
NA,NA,TRBJ2-2,TRBV18,TGTGCCAGCTCACCAACCGGGAGTGGGGCGAACACCGGGGAGCTGTTTTTT,CASSPTGSGANTGELFF
NA,NA,TRBJ1-5,TRBV2,TGTGCCAGCGCGAGGCGGCAGGGGTCAAGCCAGCCCCAGCATTTT,CASARRQGSSQPQHF
NA,NA,TRBJ1-1,TRBV10-3,TGTGCCATCACCGAGATGGGGGAGGGGACTGAAGCTTTCTTT,CAITEMGEGTEAFF
once,TRBD1,TRBJ1-5,TRBV6-2/TRBV6-3,TGTGCCAGCAGTTACCGACCGGACAGGGGGCGCCGGGGCAATCAGCCCCAGCATTTT,CASSYRPDRGRRGNQPQHF
NA,NA,TRBJ2-1,TRBV19,TGTGCCAGTAGTATAGGCCCTCTAGGAGAGCAGTTCTTC,CASSIGPLGEQFF
NA,NA,TRBJ2-4,TRBV7-2,TGTGCCAGCAGCTTAGAAGTCGGGGGAACCAAAAACATTCAGTACTTC,CASSLEVGGTKNIQYF
NA,TRBD2,TRBJ2-7,TRBV11-3,TGTGCCAGCAGCTTAGGGTATCGGACTAGCGGTCTACCCTACGAGCAGTACTTC,CASSLGYRTSGLPYEQYF
once,TRBD1,TRBJ2-7,TRBV28,TGTGCCAGCAGTCCCCCGGACAGGCGAGGCGAGCAGTACTTC,CASSPPDRRGEQYF
once,NA,TRBJ1-5,TRBV18,TGTGCCAGCTCACCACCAAACAGGGACAGCAATCAGCCCCAGCATTTT,CASSPPNRDSNQPQHF
NA,TRBD1,TRBJ2-7,TRBV6-6,TGTGCCAGCAGTCCTAGGGGGCAGTCCTCCTACGAGCAGTACTTC,CASSPRGQSSYEQYF
NA,TRBD1,TRBJ1-2,TRBV5-1,TGCGCCAGCAGCCCAGGACAGGGCTATGGCTACACCTTC,CASSPGQGYGYTF
NA,TRBD2,TRBJ2-7,TRBV2,TGTGCCAGCAGTGAATTGGGCGGGAGAGTATCCTACGAGCAGTACTTC,CASSELGGRVSYEQYF
NA,NA,TRBJ2-7,TRBV5-1,TGCGCCAGCAGCAAAGGACTACCCTACGAGCAGTACTTC,CASSKGLPYEQYF
NA,NA,TRBJ2-7,TRBV10-2,TGCGCCAGCAGCCCCTCGGGGACCTACGAGCAGTACTTC,CASSPSGTYEQYF
NA,NA,TRBJ1-4,TRBV6-6,TGTGCCAGCAGTTACATCGGGGAAACTAATGAAAAACTGTTTTTT,CASSYIGETNEKLFF
NA,TRBD1,TRBJ2-2,TRBV19,TGTGCCAGTAGTACCCGGACAGGGGGCAGCACCGGGGAGCTGTTTTTT,CASSTRTGGSTGELFF
NA,TRBD1,TRBJ1-2,TRBV6-2/TRBV6-3,TGTGCCAGCAGTTACTCACCCCGACAGGGTGAACTCTATGGCTACACCTTC,CASSYSPRQGELYGYTF
once,TRBD1,TRBJ1-1,TRBV7-2,TGTGCCAGCAGCCCCTGGCAGGGGGCTCCTGGGGCTTTCTTT,CASSPWQGAPGAFF
NA,TRBD1,TRBJ1-2,TRBV6-1,TGTGCCAGCAGTGAAGCTCATTTCAACAGGGGGGCAGGGGGCTACACCTTC,CASSEAHFNRGAGGYTF
NA,NA,TRBJ2-3,TRBV11-3,TGTGCCAGCAGCCCAACCCCCCGGGATACGCAGTATTTT,CASSPTPRDTQYF
NA,NA,TRBJ1-1,TRBV6-1,TGTGCCAGCAGTGAACACTCAGGGAATAGTTACACTGAAGCTTTCTTT,CASSEHSGNSYTEAFF
NA,NA,TRBJ2-5,TRBV5-8,TGTGCCAGCAGCTTGGGGTCGGGGGATCTACTCCAAGAGACCCAGTACTTC,CASSLGSGDLLQETQYF
NA,TRBD1,TRBJ1-2,TRBV6-5,TGTGCCAGCAGGACAGGGGAGGGTAGCATTACCTTC,CASRTGEGSITF
NA,TRBD2,TRBJ2-3,TRBV4-1,TGCGCCAGCAGCCAAGATAGCTTCCAGCGGGGGCCCACAGATACGCAGTATTTT,CASSQDSFQRGPTDTQYF
NA,TRBD1,TRBJ1-2,TRBV3-1/TRBV3-2,TGTGCCAGCAGCCAAACCGGGACAGGGGAAGAGGGCTACACCTTC,CASSQTGTGEEGYTF
NA,TRBD2,TRBJ2-1,TRBV2,TGTGCCAGCAACTCACTAGCGGGAGGCGACAATGAGCAGTTCTTC,CASNSLAGGDNEQFF
NA,NA,TRBJ2-7,TRBV7-2,TGTGCCAGCAGCTCCCTTCCCTACGAGCAGTACTTC,CASSSLPYEQYF
NA,TRBD1,TRBJ1-6,TRBV27,TGTGCCAGCAGGAGGGGGCTGGATAATTCACCCCTCCACTTT,CASRRGLDNSPLHF
NA,TRBD1,TRBJ1-6,TRBV7-9,TGTGCCAGCAGCGCGACAGGGGGCTTCGATTCACCCCTCCACTTT,CASSATGGFDSPLHF
NA,NA,TRBJ1-4,TRBV4-3,TGCGCCAGCAGCCAAGATTTGGACTCCAGTTGGGAAAAACTGTTTTTT,CASSQDLDSSWEKLFF
NA,NA,TRBJ1-1,TRBV18,TGTGCCAGCTCACCACTTGCGGGGAGGAACACTGAAGCTTTCTTT,CASSPLAGRNTEAFF
NA,NA,TRBJ1-6,TRBV4-1,TGCGCCAGCAGCCAAGTGAACACAAATTCACCCCTCCACTTT,CASSQVNTNSPLHF
few,TRBD1,TRBJ2-2,TRBV6-2/TRBV6-3,TGTGCCAGCAGTAACCCCGGGACAGCGTGGGCCGGGGAGCTGTTTTTT,CASSNPGTAWAGELFF